This TCR beta chain was identified in a study of T cells in localized non-small cell lung cancer. Findings and caveats of the study: Uninvolved adjacent lung, not tumor, had the highest T cell clonality. Detection in adjacent lung was observed for a median approximately 52 of the top 100 tumor clones.

As for this clone: Its antigen is unknown.

The germline gives CDR1 WSHSY, CDR2 SAAADI. Trimming pared 5 bases from V and 11 bases from J, leaving 12 bases between. The CDR3 loop spans 11 amino acids. Data came from immunoSEQ multiplex PCR; TCRdb stores just in-frame clones and leaves some out. The sample contains about 70,000 clones, approximately 84% of which appear only once. The receptor was derived from a female donor of 60 years or more with stage I lung adenocarcinoma. This chain joins TRBV10-2 and TRBJ1-1, with unresolved D. The specimen comprised peripheral blood, sampled before any cancer treatment. The CDR3 coding sequence is TGCGCCAGCAGTTCGTACATTGACGCTTTCTTT. Translated: CASSSYIDAFF.